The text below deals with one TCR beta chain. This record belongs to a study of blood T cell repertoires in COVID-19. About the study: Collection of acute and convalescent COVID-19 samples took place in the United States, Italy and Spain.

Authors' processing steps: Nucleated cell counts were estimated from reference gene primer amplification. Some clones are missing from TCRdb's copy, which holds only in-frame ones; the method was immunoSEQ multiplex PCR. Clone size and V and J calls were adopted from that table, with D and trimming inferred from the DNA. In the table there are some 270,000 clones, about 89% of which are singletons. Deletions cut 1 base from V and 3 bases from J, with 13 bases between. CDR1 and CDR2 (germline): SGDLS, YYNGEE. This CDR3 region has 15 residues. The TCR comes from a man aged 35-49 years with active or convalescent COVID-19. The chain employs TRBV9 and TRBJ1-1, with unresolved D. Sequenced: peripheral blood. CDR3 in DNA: TGTGCCAGCAGCGTATCGGGGATAGCGTACACTGAAGCTTTCTTT. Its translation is CASSVSGIAYTEAFF.